The 11 T cell receptor beta chains given below trace back to one sample, sequenced in a study of cytomegalovirus exposure and HLA in healthy donors. PCR amplification relied on 60 Vbeta primers (plus 13 Jbeta primers). Measured with immunoSEQ multiplex PCR; TCRdb has only the in-frame clones, and not every one. The sample contains about 130,000 clones, 73% of which appear only once. The specimen was PBMCs. Receptors were obtained from a man aged 60-69 years in good health and CMV-seropositive.

The V and J genes are TRBV28 and TRBJ2-5, with TRBD1 matching 10 bases. The CDR3 runs 16 residues. V dropped 5 bases and J dropped 2; count of bases not matched to a gene: 8. Germline loops: CDR1 MDHEN, CDR2 SYDVKM. CDR3 sequence (DNA): TGTGCCAGCAGTCTATCCGGGACAGGGGAACAAGAGACCCAGTACTTC. Amino acid sequence: CASSLSGTGEQETQYF. Based on the CDR3 plus reference TRBV28 and TRBJ2-5, the full variable domain is DVKVTQSSRYLVKRTGEKVFLECVQDMDHENMFWYRQDPGLGLRLIYFSYDVKMKEKGDIPEGYSVSREKKERFSLILESASTNQTSMYLCASSLSGTGEQETQYFGPGTRLLVL.

This clone was picked up a small number of times. The genes are TRBV30 and TRBJ1-2; unclear D gene. The CDR3 is 12 residues long. Trimming stripped 4 bases from V and 7 bases from J, with 13 bases between. The V gene's germline CDR1 is GTSNPN and CDR2 SVGIG (reference sequence). The CDR3 region is CAWTYIFGGYTF. The CDR3 DNA reads as TGTGCCTGGACATATATATTCGGTGGCTACACCTTC.

The rearrangement uses TRBV6-5 and TRBJ1-4, with D uncertain. Germline V lookup: CDR1 MNHEY, CDR2 SVGAGI. Trimming pared 2 bases from V and 5 bases from J, leaving 12 bases between. The CDR3 contains 15 residues. The CDR3 nucleotides are TGTGCCAGCAGTTACCTCCGCAGGCGCAATGAAAAACTGTTTTTT. It yields the protein CASSYLRRRNEKLFF.

The genes are TRBV29-1 and TRBJ1-5, with 10 bases that match TRBD1. Germline V lookup: CDR1 SQVTM, CDR2 ANQGSEA. CDR3 size: 14 residues. V trimming: 4 bases; J trimming: 9 bases; junction bases outside the gene matches: 9. CDR3 sequence: CSVVGTGDERPQHF. The CDR3 nucleotides read TGCAGCGTTGTCGGGACAGGGGACGAGAGGCCCCAGCATTTT.

The rearrangement joins TRBV29-1 to TRBJ2-7; D is ambiguous. V was shortened by 3 bases and J by 2 bases, with 5 bases between the two germline ends. CDR3 length: 11 amino acids. The germline CDR1 and CDR2 sequences are SQVTM and ANQGSEA. The CDR3 loop reads CSVDSTYEQYF. CDR3 DNA sequence: TGCAGCGTTGACAGTACCTACGAGCAGTACTTC.

The chain couples TRBV20-1 to TRBJ2-5; no clear D. V gave up 3 bases and J gave up 2 bases, with 4 bases separating them. Germline V gene data show CDR1 as DFQATT and CDR2 as SNEGSKA (reference sequence). The CDR3 has 11 residues. The chain's CDR3 is CSASVQETQYF. CDR3 sequence (DNA): TGCAGTGCTAGCGTGCAAGAGACCCAGTACTTC.

This chain links TRBV14 with TRBJ2-7; D uncertain. The CDR3 extends over 12 amino acids. V was clipped by 0 bases and J by 4 bases, with 4 bases between them. The germline V gene encodes CDR1 SGHDN and CDR2 FVKESK. In DNA form, the CDR3 reads TGTGCCAGCAGCCAAGATGCGTACGAGCAGTACTTC. It translates to CASSQDAYEQYF.

CDR3 sequence: CASSVAVGQGVGEKLFF. The CDR3 coding sequence is TGTGCCAGCAGCGTAGCGGTCGGACAGGGGGTTGGGGAAAAACTGTTTTTT. The chain recombines TRBV9 with TRBJ1-4; 10 positions agree with TRBD1. V lost 0 bases to trimming and J lost 8 bases; unmatched junction nucleotides: 10. The germline V gene encodes CDR1 SGDLS and CDR2 YYNGEE. CDR3 length: 17 amino acids.

This clone was detected once. The rearrangement joins TRBV30 to TRBJ1-1; 7 positions agree with TRBD1. The CDR3 totals 13 residues. Germline values: CDR1 GTSNPN, CDR2 SVGIG (reference sequence). V gave up 5 bases and J gave up 11 bases; unmatched junction bases: 14. The CDR3 loop is CAWETGKGERAFF. In nucleotides, the CDR3 is TGTGCCTGGGAGACAGGGAAGGGGGAAAGGGCTTTCTTT.

The CDR3 nucleotides read TGTGCCAGCAGCGTTCCTGGGGGAGGGTATTTCTATGGCTACACCTTC. It codes for CASSVPGGGYFYGYTF. The chain carries TRBV11-2 and TRBJ1-2, with D possibly being TRBD1 (5 bases). V lost 5 bases to trimming and J lost 4 bases, with 20 bases between them. Germline V gives CDR1 SGHAT, CDR2 FQNNGV. CDR3 length equals 16 residues.

The chain links TRBV5-1 to TRBJ2-7; D unclear. This CDR3 contains 15 residues. The V end was cut by 0 bases, the J end by 0 bases, with 10 bases between. CDR1 is SGHRS, CDR2 YFSETQ, per germline. CDR3 loop: CASSLAQPGSYEQYF. The CDR3 DNA follows: TGCGCCAGCAGCTTGGCACAGCCTGGCTCCTACGAGCAGTACTTC.